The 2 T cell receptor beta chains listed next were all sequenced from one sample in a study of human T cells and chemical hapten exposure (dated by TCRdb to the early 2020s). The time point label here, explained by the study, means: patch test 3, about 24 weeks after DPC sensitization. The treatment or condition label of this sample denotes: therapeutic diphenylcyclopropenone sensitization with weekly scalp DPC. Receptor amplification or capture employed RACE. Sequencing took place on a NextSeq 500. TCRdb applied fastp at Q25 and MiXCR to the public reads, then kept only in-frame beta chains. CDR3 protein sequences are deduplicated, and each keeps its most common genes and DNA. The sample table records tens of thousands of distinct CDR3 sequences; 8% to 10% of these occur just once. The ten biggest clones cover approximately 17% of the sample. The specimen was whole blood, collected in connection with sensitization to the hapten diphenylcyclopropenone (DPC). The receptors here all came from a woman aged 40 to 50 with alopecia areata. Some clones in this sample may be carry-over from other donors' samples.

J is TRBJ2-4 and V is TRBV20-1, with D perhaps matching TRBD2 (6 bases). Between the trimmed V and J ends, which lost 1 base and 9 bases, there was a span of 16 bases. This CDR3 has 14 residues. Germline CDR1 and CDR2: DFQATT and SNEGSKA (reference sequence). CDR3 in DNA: TGCAGTGCTAGAGCCCCCCAAGCGGGTACCATTCAGTACTTC. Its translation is CSARAPQAGTIQYF.

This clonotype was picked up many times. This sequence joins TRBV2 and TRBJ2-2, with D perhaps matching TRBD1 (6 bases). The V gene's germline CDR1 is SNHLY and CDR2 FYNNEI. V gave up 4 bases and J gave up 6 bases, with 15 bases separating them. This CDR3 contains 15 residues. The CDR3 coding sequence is TGTGCCAGCAGTGGTAGTTACAGGGTCGCCGGGGAGCTGTTTTTT. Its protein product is CASSGSYRVAGELFF.